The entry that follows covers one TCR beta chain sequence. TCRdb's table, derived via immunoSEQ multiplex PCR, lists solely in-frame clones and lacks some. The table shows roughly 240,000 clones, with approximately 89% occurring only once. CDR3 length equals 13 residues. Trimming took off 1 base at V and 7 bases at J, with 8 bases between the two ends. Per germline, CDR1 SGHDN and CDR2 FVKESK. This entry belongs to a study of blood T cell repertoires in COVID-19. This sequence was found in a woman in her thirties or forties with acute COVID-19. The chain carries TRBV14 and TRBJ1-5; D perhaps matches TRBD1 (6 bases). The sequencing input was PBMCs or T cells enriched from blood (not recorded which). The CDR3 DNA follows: TGTGCCAGCAGCCAAGCAGGGGACCAGCCCCAGCATTTT. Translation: CASSQAGDQPQHF.